This TCR beta chain was captured by sequencing in a study of regulatory T cells in long-lasting Graves disease. Building the TCR beta libraries relied on iRepertoire HTBI primers, and CDR3 regions underwent Arm-PCR. TCRdb recomputed calls from the multiplex PCR reads with MiXCR, one row per CDR3 protein. The sample lists around 500,000 distinct CDR3 sequences, 15% to 20% seen once, with 20% to 30% in the top ten. V was clipped by 6 bases and J by 0 bases, with 14 bases between them. This CDR3 has 15 amino acids. Germline-derived CDR1 and CDR2 are LNHDA and SQIVND (reference sequence). Whole-study results and caveats: Only a small sample size was used, which may have cut accuracy.

This clonotype showed up just a few times. Its antigen is unknown. Documented time point: newly diagnosed GD, antithyroid drugs for less than 3 months. From PBMCs, RNA was extracted and then used to make the TCR library. The sample was also reused in another study, on T cells in Graves' hyperthyroidism and ophthalmopathy.

Source: peripheral blood mononuclear cells (PBMCs), taken at new diagnosis, from a patient treated with antithyroid drugs. The TCR sequence derives from a woman aged 35-65 years with Graves disease. The chain combines TRBV19 with TRBJ1-1; D is unresolved. CDR3 region: CASRPREGLNTEAFF. The CDR3 DNA reads as TGTGCCAGTAGGCCTCGGGAAGGATTGAACACTGAAGCTTTCTTT.